The clone carrying this T cell receptor (beta chain) was counted a single time. Produced via immunoSEQ multiplex PCR; TCRdb's table is partial and in-frame only. The sample lists about 2 million clones, approximately 94% occurring once. Germline V gene data show CDR1 as MNHEY and CDR2 as SMNVEV (reference sequence). Trimming took 3 bases from V and 4 from J, leaving 17 bases between them. CDR3 size: 16 residues. This specimen comes from a study of shared clonotypes between healthy human individuals. Naive CD8 cells lacked CD45RO and underwent positive selection for CCR7, leaving out terminally differentiated effector memory CD45RA+ cells.

This receptor was identified in a man between 18 and 29 years old in good health. The sample consisted of naive CD8+ T cells sorted from blood. The chain employs TRBV27 and TRBJ2-3, with D unclear. The CDR3 protein is CASSFADWSPPDTQYF. The CDR3 nucleotides read TGTGCCAGCAGTTTCGCCGACTGGAGCCCGCCAGATACGCAGTATTTT.